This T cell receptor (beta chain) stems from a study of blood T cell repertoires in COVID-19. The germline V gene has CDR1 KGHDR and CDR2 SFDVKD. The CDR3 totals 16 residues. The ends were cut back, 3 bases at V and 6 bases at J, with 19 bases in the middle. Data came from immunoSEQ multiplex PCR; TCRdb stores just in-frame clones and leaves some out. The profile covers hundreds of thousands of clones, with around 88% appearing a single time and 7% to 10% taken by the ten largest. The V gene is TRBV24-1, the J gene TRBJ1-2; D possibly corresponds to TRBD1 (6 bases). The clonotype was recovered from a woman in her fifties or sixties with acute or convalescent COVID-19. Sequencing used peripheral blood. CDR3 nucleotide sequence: TGTGCCACCAGTGATCCGTCCATGGGACACAGGAATGGCTACACCTTC. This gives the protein CATSDPSMGHRNGYTF.